The T cell receptor beta chain described here comes from a study of blood T cell repertoires in COVID-19. Per germline, CDR1 LGHNT and CDR2 FRNRAP. Trimming removed 4 bases at V and 7 bases at J, with 20 bases between. The CDR3 runs to 16 residues. Source study methods: Counts of nucleated cells, estimated from reference gene primer amplification, were obtained. Sequenced by immunoSEQ multiplex PCR; TCRdb stores in-frame clones only, minus some. That table supplies the V and J calls and clone size; D and trimming were determined from the DNA. The data contain some 150,000 clones, 70% to 85% of them singletons.

The source is a man aged 55 to 70 who had recovered from COVID-19. The chain uses TRBV12-5 and TRBJ2-1; D is perhaps TRBD1 (6 bases). What was sequenced was peripheral blood. CDR3 region: CASGSFGTLTKNEQFF. CDR3 nucleotide sequence: TGTGCTAGTGGTTCCTTCGGGACACTCACGAAAAATGAGCAGTTCTTC.